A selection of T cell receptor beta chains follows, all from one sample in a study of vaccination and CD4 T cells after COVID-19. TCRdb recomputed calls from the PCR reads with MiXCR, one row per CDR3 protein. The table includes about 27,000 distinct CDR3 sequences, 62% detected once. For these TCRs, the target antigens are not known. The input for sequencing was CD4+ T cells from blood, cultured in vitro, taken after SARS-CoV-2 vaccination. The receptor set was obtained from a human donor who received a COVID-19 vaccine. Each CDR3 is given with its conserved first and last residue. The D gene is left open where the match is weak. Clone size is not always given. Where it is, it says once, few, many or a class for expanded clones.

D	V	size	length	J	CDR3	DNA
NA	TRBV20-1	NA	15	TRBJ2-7	CSARDGAGATYEQYF	TGCAGTGCTAGAGACGGGGCAGGGGCTACCTACGAGCAGTACTTC
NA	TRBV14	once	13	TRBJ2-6	CASSYSGANVLTF	TGTGCCAGCAGTTACTCTGGGGCCAACGTCCTGACTTTC
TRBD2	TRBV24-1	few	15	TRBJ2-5	CATSPTSGGWETQYF	TGTGCCACCAGCCCGACTAGCGGGGGATGGGAGACCCAGTACTTC
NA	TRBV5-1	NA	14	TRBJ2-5	CASMPRTAEETQYF	TGCGCCAGCATGCCCCGGACAGCCGAAGAGACCCAGTACTTC
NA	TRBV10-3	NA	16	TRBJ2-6	CAISESTGAGANVLTF	TGTGCCATCAGTGAGTCGACAGGAGCTGGGGCCAACGTCCTGACTTTC
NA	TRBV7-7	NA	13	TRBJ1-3	CASSSGPGNTIYF	TGTGCCAGCAGCTCGGGCCCGGGAAACACCATATATTTT
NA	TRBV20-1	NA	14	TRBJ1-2	CSAPNPDRNGGYTF	TGCAGTGCTCCTAACCCGGACAGAAATGGTGGCTACACCTTC
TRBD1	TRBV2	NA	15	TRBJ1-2	CASSQTGVGGYGYTF	TGTGCCAGCAGTCAAACAGGGGTTGGGGGCTATGGCTACACCTTC
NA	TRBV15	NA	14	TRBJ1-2	CATSSDPRYYGYTF	TGTGCCACCAGCAGCGACCCCAGGTACTATGGCTACACCTTC
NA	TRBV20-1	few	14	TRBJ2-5	CSARDVPPIETQYF	TGCAGTGCTAGAGATGTACCCCCTATAGAGACCCAGTACTTC
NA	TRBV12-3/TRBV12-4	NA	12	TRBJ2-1	CASRGPVNEQFF	TGTGCCAGCAGGGGACCCGTAAATGAGCAGTTCTTC
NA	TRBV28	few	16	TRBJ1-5	CASRGPPRYSNQPQHF	TGTGCCAGCCGAGGGCCCCCGAGGTATAGCAATCAGCCCCAGCATTTT
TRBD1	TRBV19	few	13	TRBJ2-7	CASSVTGEYEQYF	TGTGCCAGTAGTGTGACAGGGGAATACGAGCAGTACTTC
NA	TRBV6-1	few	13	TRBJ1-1	CASSRTRGSEAFF	TGTGCCAGCAGTAGGACACGGGGGTCTGAAGCTTTCTTT
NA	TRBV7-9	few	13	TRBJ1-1	CASSLVRGTEAFF	TGTGCCAGCAGCTTAGTACGTGGCACTGAAGCTTTCTTT
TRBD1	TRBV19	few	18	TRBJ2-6	CASSIVGQGASGANVLTF	TGTGCCAGTAGTATAGTCGGACAGGGGGCGTCTGGGGCCAACGTCCTGACTTTC
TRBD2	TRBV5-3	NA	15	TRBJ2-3	CARSPSGGISDTQYF	TGTGCCAGAAGCCCTAGCGGGGGGATCTCAGATACGCAGTATTTT
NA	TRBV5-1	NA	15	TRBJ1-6	CASSLVAANNSPLHF	TGCGCCAGCAGCTTGGTGGCCGCGAACAATTCACCCCTCCACTTT
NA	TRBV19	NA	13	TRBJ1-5	CASRNRGNQPQHF	TGTGCCAGTAGAAACAGGGGCAATCAGCCCCAGCATTTT
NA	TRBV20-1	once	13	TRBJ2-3	CSASGPSTDTQYF	TGCAGTGCTAGCGGACCAAGCACAGATACGCAGTATTTT
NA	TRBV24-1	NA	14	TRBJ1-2	CATSDPGRNYGYTF	TGTGCCACCAGTGATCCGGGCAGGAACTATGGCTACACCTTC
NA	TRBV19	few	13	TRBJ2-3	CASRASRTDTQYF	TGTGCCAGTAGGGCAAGCCGGACAGATACGCAGTATTTT
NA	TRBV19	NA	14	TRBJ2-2	CATLDNTNTGELFF	TGTGCCACCCTAGACAACACGAACACCGGGGAGCTGTTTTTT
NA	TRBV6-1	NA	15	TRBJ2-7	CASSEQGFFSYEQYF	TGTGCCAGCAGTGAACAAGGGTTTTTCTCCTACGAGCAGTACTTC
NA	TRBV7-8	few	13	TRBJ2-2	CASSLAGAGELFF	TGTGCCAGCAGCTTAGCGGGGGCCGGGGAGCTGTTTTTT
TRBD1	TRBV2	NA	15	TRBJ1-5	CASSTGQGKGQPQHF	TGTGCCAGCAGTACGGGACAGGGGAAAGGTCAGCCCCAGCATTTT
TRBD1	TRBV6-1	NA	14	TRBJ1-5	CASRQGVSNQPQHF	TGTGCCAGCAGACAGGGGGTAAGCAATCAGCCCCAGCATTTT
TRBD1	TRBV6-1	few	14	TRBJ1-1	CASSTDRGGTEAFF	TGTGCCAGCAGTACAGACAGGGGGGGCACTGAAGCTTTCTTT
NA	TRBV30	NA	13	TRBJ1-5	CAWSPGVNQPQHF	TGTGCCTGGAGCCCAGGTGTCAATCAGCCCCAGCATTTT
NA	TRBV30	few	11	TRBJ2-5	CAWTGQETQYF	TGTGCCTGGACCGGTCAAGAGACCCAGTACTTC